The clone carrying this T cell receptor beta chain has more than one count but fewer than ten. Noted time point: pre-sensitization, week 0. As to treatment: therapeutic diphenylcyclopropenone sensitization with weekly scalp DPC. CDR3 length: 14 amino acids. Germline V CDR1 and CDR2: SGHVS, FQNEAQ. Trimming took 3 bases from V and 10 from J, leaving 16 bases between them. This entry belongs to a study of human T cells and chemical hapten exposure. TCRdb independently ran MiXCR on the RACE reads; one entry per CDR3 protein. The sample contains more than 150,000 distinct CDR3 sequences, 25% to 35% of which appear only once.

The chain employs TRBV7-8 and TRBJ2-1; D is unclear. The material sequenced was whole blood, taken in connection with sensitization to the hapten diphenylcyclopropenone (DPC). The TCR was taken from a woman in her 30s with alopecia areata. Some clones in this sample may be carry-over from other donors' samples. CDR3 amino acids: CASSFSTDAREQFF. Written as DNA, the CDR3 is TGTGCCAGCAGCTTTTCGACTGATGCCAGGGAGCAGTTCTTC.